These T cell receptor beta chains were read from a single sample in a study of blood T cell repertoires in COVID-19. Some clones are missing from TCRdb's copy, which holds only in-frame ones; the method was immunoSEQ multiplex PCR. The table shows about 190,000 clones, with 70% to 90% occurring only once. The material sequenced was PBMCs or T cells enriched from blood (not recorded which). These receptors originate from a woman aged 40 to 49 in a cohort exposed to, infected with or recovered from COVID-19 (not recorded which). CDR3s leave out the opening cysteine and the closing phenylalanine or tryptophan. The order of the fields is J gene, V gene, CDR3 protein.

>TRBJ1-6|TRBV12-5
ASGPDSGNSPLH
>TRBJ2-3|TRBV7-2
ASSLNPSGTFTDTQY
>TRBJ2-2|TRBV6-1
ASSEGRGTGELF
>TRBJ2-1|TRBV2
ASRETSGYNEQF
>TRBJ1-2|TRBV28
ASSSNTGGAGADT
>TRBJ2-3|TRBV5-6
ASSLGLATDTQY
>TRBJ1-2|TRBV2
ASSEAQGGNYGYT
>TRBJ1-3|TRBV15
ATSRDAREEDTIY
>TRBJ2-1|TRBV2
ASSYLAGGHSGEQF
>TRBJ1-1|TRBV7-9
ASSFPRDSLTEAF
>TRBJ2-3|TRBV18
ASSPLQGRTDTQY
>TRBJ1-2|TRBV28
ASRPPGQGHGGYT
>TRBJ2-7|TRBV7-6
ASSLEASGERSYEQY
>TRBJ1-1|TRBV5-1
ASSLGQVGTEAF
>TRBJ1-4|TRBV11-1
ASSSQVTQGEKLF
>TRBJ1-4|TRBV6-1
ASSEGTGSEKLF
>TRBJ2-5|TRBV7-2
ASSFQPGQQETQY
>TRBJ1-5|TRBV6-4
ASSERDNQPQH
>TRBJ2-3|TRBV5-1
ASSWAGGAGVTDTQY
>TRBJ1-1|TRBV6-5
ASGDRETEAF
>TRBJ1-2|TRBV4-2
ASSQQGVYGYT
>TRBJ1-2|TRBV28
ASSLPGWQVYT
>TRBJ2-3|TRBV5-1
ASSLGGAPTDTQY
>TRBJ1-2|TRBV19
ASSITGLVNYGYT
>TRBJ1-1|TRBV30
TGERNTEAF
>TRBJ1-3|TRBV5-5
ASSFRHRGPVPSGNTIY
>TRBJ1-1|TRBV14
ASSGQLNTEAF
>TRBJ2-3|TRBV7-9
ASAAASPSTDTQY
>TRBJ2-1|TRBV1
TSSLTSGRANEQF
>TRBJ1-1|TRBV19
ASSGENPRRTEAF
>TRBJ1-1|TRBV29-1
SVDPRTGWDEAF
>TRBJ2-3|TRBV2
ASRGRGSDTQY
>TRBJ2-7|TRBV6-5
ASSVGGISYEQY
>TRBJ1-1|TRBV14
ASSRHRYTEAF
>TRBJ2-7|TRBV19
ASSITSGGPEEQY
>TRBJ2-6|TRBV28
ASSRPDRAAGANVLT
>TRBJ1-5|TRBV15
ATSRDGRGNQPQH
>TRBJ2-2|TRBV29-1
SVEDLDEAGELF
>TRBJ2-5|TRBV7-9
ASSLYRGLETQY
>TRBJ1-1|TRBV15
ATSRRTANTEAF
>TRBJ1-2|TRBV6-5
ASSRTAWGNYGYT
>TRBJ2-1|TRBV5-1
ASSLGTLRGNEQF
>TRBJ2-3|TRBV5-4
ASSLPGGPSPDTQY
>TRBJ1-1|TRBV6-5
ASSPWTGNTEAF
>TRBJ1-4|TRBV21-1
ASSMSRGTGATNEKLF
>TRBJ1-1|TRBV5-1
ASSLATSNTEAF
>TRBJ2-2|TRBV7-9
ASSPIYSGGNTGELF
>TRBJ2-1|TRBV9
ASSSSGRLNEQF
>TRBJ2-7|TRBV7-8
ASSLAEDLHEQY
>TRBJ1-1|TRBV14
ASSRWDRNTEAF
>TRBJ2-7|TRBV11-2
ASSRTETGYEQY
>TRBJ2-1|TRBV24-1
ATSDLGPGLAGLRSYNEQF
>TRBJ2-1|TRBV11-2
ASSSVPYNEQF
>TRBJ2-1|TRBV3-1/TRBV3-2
ASSLNPFGDRYNEQF
>TRBJ1-3|TRBV27
ASTGQDRNTIY